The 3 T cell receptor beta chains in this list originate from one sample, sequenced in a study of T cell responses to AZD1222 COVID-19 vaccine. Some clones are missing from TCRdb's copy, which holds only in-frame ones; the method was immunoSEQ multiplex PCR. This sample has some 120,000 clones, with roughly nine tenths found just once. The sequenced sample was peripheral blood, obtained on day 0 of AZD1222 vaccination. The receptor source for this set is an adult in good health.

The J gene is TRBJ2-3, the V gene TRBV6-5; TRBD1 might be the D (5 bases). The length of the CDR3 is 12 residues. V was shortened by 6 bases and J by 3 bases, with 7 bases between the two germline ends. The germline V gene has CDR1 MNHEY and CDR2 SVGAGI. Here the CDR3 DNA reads TGTGCCAGCAGGACAGAGACAGATACGCAGTATTTT. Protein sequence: CASRTETDTQYF.

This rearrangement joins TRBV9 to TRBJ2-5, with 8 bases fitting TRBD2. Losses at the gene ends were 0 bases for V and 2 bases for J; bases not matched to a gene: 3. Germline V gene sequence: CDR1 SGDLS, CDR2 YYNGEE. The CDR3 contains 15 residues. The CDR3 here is CASSVGGGFQETQYF. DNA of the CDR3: TGTGCCAGCAGCGTAGGCGGGGGGTTTCAAGAGACCCAGTACTTC.

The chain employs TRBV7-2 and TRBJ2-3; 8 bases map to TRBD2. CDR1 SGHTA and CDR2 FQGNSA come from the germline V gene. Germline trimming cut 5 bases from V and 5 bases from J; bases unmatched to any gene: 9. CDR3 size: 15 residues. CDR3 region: CASSPQRGRVDTQYF. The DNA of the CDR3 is TGTGCCAGCAGCCCGCAGCGGGGGCGGGTAGATACGCAGTATTTT.